The 22 T cell receptor beta chains below all came from one sample that was sequenced in a study of T cell repertoires in cytomegalovirus infection. TCRdb reanalysed the reads using MiXCR and keeps one entry per CDR3 protein. The sample lists about 450,000 distinct CDR3 sequences; 30% to 40% were seen once. The sample comprised PBMCs. The receptors derive from a human donor in good health (CMV status not recorded). Some clones in this sample may be carry-over from other donors' samples.

This clonotype was observed a few times. The J gene is TRBJ2-2, the V gene TRBV5-1, with TRBD1 matching over 8 bases. The germline CDR1 and CDR2 sequences are SGHRS and YFSETQ. The J segment lost 2 bases and the V segment lost 4 bases, leaving 10 bases of the junction unmatched. The CDR3 spans 17 residues. In DNA, the CDR3 is TGCGCCAGCAGCCCTTCCGCCGGGACAGGAAACACCGGGGAGCTGTTTTTT. As protein: CASSPSAGTGNTGELFF.

The chain recombines TRBV28 with TRBJ2-6; D might be TRBD2 (5 bases). This CDR3 has 14 residues. The V end was cut by 5 bases, the J end by 4 bases, with 9 bases between. Germline V gene sequence: CDR1 MDHEN, CDR2 SYDVKM. The CDR3 loop reads CASSPSGGANVLTF. DNA of the CDR3: TGTGCCAGCAGTCCCTCGGGGGGGGCCAACGTCCTGACTTTC.

V is TRBV7-3 and J is TRBJ1-5; D gene uncertain. The CDR3 length is 13 residues. Trimming removed 5 bases from V and 4 bases from J, with 9 bases in between. In germline, CDR1 is SGHTA, CDR2 FQGTGA. CDR3: CASSEGQNQPQHF. The CDR3 DNA reads TGTGCCAGCAGCGAAGGGCAGAATCAGCCCCAGCATTTT. Full variable domain (missing parts from reference TRBV7-3 and TRBJ1-5): GAGVSQTPSNKVTEKGKYVELRCDPISGHTALYWYRQSLGQGPEFLIYFQGTGAADDSGLPNDRFFAVRPEGSVSTLKIQRTERGDSAVYLCASSEGQNQPQHFGDGTRLSIL.

In its sample, this clonotype was seen a few times. The CDR3 sequence is CASRELTGGLDGYTF. The CDR3 nucleotides read TGTGCCAGCAGAGAGTTGACAGGGGGTTTGGATGGCTACACCTTC. The rearrangement links TRBV6-1 to TRBJ1-2; the match to TRBD1 covers 9 bases. The V gene's germline CDR1 is MNHNS and CDR2 SASEGT. After removal of 6 bases from V and 6 bases from J, the junction contained 11 bases not matched to a gene. The CDR3 totals 15 residues.

As to this clonotype: No conserved phenylalanine or tryptophan is present at the end of the CDR3, so a read error is the likely explanation. The V call is TRBV28, the J call TRBJ2-7; D not certain. The germline V gene has CDR1 MDHEN and CDR2 SYDVKM. This CDR3 contains 12 residues. The V gene lost 4 bases and the J gene lost 6 bases, with 10 bases spanning the gap. CDR3 sequence: CASSSPPAEQYC. The DNA of the CDR3 is TGTGCCAGCAGTTCCCCCCCCGCCGAGCAGTACTGC.

This clonotype was counted only a few times. The J gene is TRBJ1-5, the V gene TRBV20-1, with D perhaps matching TRBD1 (6 bases). V lost 6 bases and J 0 bases, leaving 12 bases between the germline ends. The CDR3 length is 14 residues. The germline CDR1 and CDR2 sequences are DFQATT and SNEGSKA (reference sequence). This CDR3 reads CSAGAGDSNQPQHF. The CDR3 bases are TGCAGTGCGGGGGCAGGGGATAGCAATCAGCCCCAGCATTTT.

The chain has TRBV28 and TRBJ2-7; D is unresolved. The CDR3 is made up of 14 amino acids. Trimming stripped 6 bases from V and 3 bases from J, with 15 bases between. Germline V gene data show CDR1 as MDHEN and CDR2 as SYDVKM. For the CDR3, the DNA is TGTGCCAGCAGATTAATTCCGGCCAACTACGAGCAGTACTTC. It is translated as CASRLIPANYEQYF.

The rearrangement joins TRBV5-6 to TRBJ1-5; D uncertain. Germline V gene sequence: CDR1 SGHDT, CDR2 YYEEEE. The CDR3 totals 12 residues. Trimming removed 2 bases at V and 6 bases at J, with 6 bases between. CDR3 nucleotide sequence: TGTGCCAGCAGCTTCTGGGGTCAGCCCCAGCATTTT. This gives the protein CASSFWGQPQHF.

This CDR3 is CSVLAVKGNEQYF. DNA for the CDR3: TGCAGCGTTCTCGCGGTTAAGGGAAACGAGCAGTACTTC. The chain links TRBV29-1 to TRBJ2-7; no reliable D call. Between the trimmed V and J ends, which lost 5 bases and 5 bases, there was a span of 16 bases. This CDR3 region has 13 residues. Germline values: CDR1 SQVTM, CDR2 ANQGSEA.

Concerning this clonotype itself: A read error is likely, as this CDR3 ends without the conserved phenylalanine or tryptophan. V usage is TRBV10-3 and J usage is TRBJ1-2; D is unresolved. V was pared by 10 bases and J by 3 bases, with 15 bases between. Germline CDR1 reads ENHRY; CDR2 reads SYGVKD. This CDR3 region has 13 residues. The CDR3, as DNA: TGTGCCACCGCACTTGAGGGCGACTATGGCTACACCTTA. Residues: CATALEGDYGYTL.

This rearrangement joins TRBV24-1 to TRBJ2-5; D may be TRBD1 or TRBD2 (5 bases each). Germline V CDR1 and CDR2: KGHDR, SFDVKD. The CDR3 spans 16 residues. Trimming cost V 5 bases and J 3 bases, with 18 bases left between them. The CDR3 sequence is CATSGWDAGEEETQYF. CDR3 DNA: TGTGCCACCAGTGGTTGGGACGCCGGAGAGGAAGAGACCCAGTACTTC.

This clonotype was seen repeatedly, ten times or more. The chain couples TRBV7-2 to TRBJ1-5; maybe TRBD1 (5 bases). V lost 1 base and J lost 0, with 10 bases in between. The CDR3 is 16 amino acids. The V gene's germline CDR1 is SGHTA and CDR2 FQGNSA. The CDR3 DNA is TGTGCCAGCAGCTTAGTCCGGCAGGGTAGCAATCAGCCCCAGCATTTT. Translated, it gives CASSLVRQGSNQPQHF.

The table lists this clonotype with many counts. The chain joins TRBV7-2 to TRBJ2-3; TRBD2 might be the D (6 bases). Germline V gene data show CDR1 as SGHTA and CDR2 as FQGNSA. With 4 bases removed from V and 1 base from J, the gap between germline ends came to 6 bases. The CDR3 sequence is 13 residues long. The CDR3 region has the DNA TGTGCCAGCAGCTCTAGCGGCACAGATACGCAGTATTTT. This codes for CASSSSGTDTQYF.

Notes on this clonotype: This CDR3 is missing its conserved last phenylalanine or tryptophan, likely due to a read error. V is TRBV11-2 and J is TRBJ2-3; no reliable D call. V was pared by 5 bases and J by 3 bases, with 24 bases between. There are 18 residues in the CDR3. Germline V CDR1 and CDR2: SGHAT, FQNNGV. In nucleotides, the CDR3 is TGTGCCAGCAGCGCATTGCTGGACCCGACCTTTGGTACAGATACGCAGTATTTG. As protein: CASSALLDPTFGTDTQYL.

Concerning this clonotype itself: The CDR3 does not close with the conserved phenylalanine or tryptophan, likely indicating a read error. The CDR3 DNA reads as TGTGCCATCGGAGACCCTAGCGAACCCAATGAGCAGTTCTTA. It specifies CAIGDPSEPNEQFL. V gene TRBV10-3 combines with J gene TRBJ2-1; a possible D gene is TRBD2 (6 bases). Germline lookup yields CDR1 ENHRY and CDR2 SYGVKD. Deletions cut 8 bases from V and 6 bases from J, with 17 bases between. The CDR3 has 14 residues.

This clonotype was recorded many times. The genes are TRBV11-2 and TRBJ2-7; D may be TRBD2 (7 bases). The CDR3 contains 15 residues. Trimming cost V 5 bases and J 6 bases, with 20 bases left between them. CDR1 and CDR2 from the germline V gene are SGHAT and FQNNGV. The CDR3 spells CASSPRGGGPIEQYF. In DNA, the CDR3 is TGTGCCAGCAGCCCGAGAGGGGGGGGCCCAATCGAGCAGTACTTC.

The chain is built from TRBV5-4 and TRBJ2-1; 16 positions agree with TRBD2. The CDR3 runs to 16 residues. Per germline, CDR1 SGHNT and CDR2 YYREEE (reference sequence). V trimming: 4 bases; J trimming: 8 bases; junction bases outside the gene matches: 6. CDR3 nucleotides: TGTGCCAGCAGCAAAGGGACTAGCGGGGGGGCCCATGAGCAGTTCTTC. This codes for CASSKGTSGGAHEQFF.

This clonotype was seen only a few times. V and J are TRBV4-1 and TRBJ2-7, with D possibly being TRBD1 (6 bases). Germline values: CDR1 MGHRA, CDR2 YSYEKL. The CDR3 is 15 amino acids. V shed 2 bases and J shed 0 bases, with 11 bases lying between them. CDR3 sequence (DNA): TGCGCCAGCAGCCAACTACAGGGATACTCCTACGAGCAGTACTTC. It yields the protein CASSQLQGYSYEQYF.

This clonotype appeared a few times. The chain carries TRBV7-9 and TRBJ2-1; the D gene is possibly TRBD1 (6 bases). V shed 0 bases and J shed 4 bases, with 13 bases lying between them. The CDR3 has 16 amino acids. Germline V gives CDR1 SEHNR, CDR2 FQNEAQ (reference sequence). The CDR3 DNA follows: TGTGCCAGCAGCTTAGCTCAGGGGTTCCCGTACAATGAGCAGTTCTTC. Translation gives CASSLAQGFPYNEQFF.

This clonotype was seen a few times. This sequence joins TRBV7-8 and TRBJ1-1, with D tentatively TRBD1 (5 bases). Between the trimmed V and J ends, which lost 4 bases and 4 bases, there was a span of 16 bases. Germline-derived CDR1 and CDR2 are SGHVS and FQNEAQ. This CDR3 contains 15 residues. The CDR3 coding sequence is TGTGCCAGCAGCTCCCCCACCGGGGGGAGCACTGAAGCTTTCTTT. It specifies CASSSPTGGSTEAFF.

This clonotype appeared a few times. The V gene is TRBV6-2 or TRBV6-3, the J gene TRBJ2-2; D tentatively reads TRBD1 or TRBD2 (5 bases each). This CDR3 comprises 15 residues. The germline V gene has CDR1 MNHEY and CDR2 SVGEGT. V gave up 7 bases and J gave up 2 bases, with 14 bases separating them. CDR3 loop: CASNNGARNTGELFF. CDR3 sequence (DNA): TGTGCCAGCAACAACGGGGCGAGAAACACCGGGGAGCTGTTTTTT.

This clonotype has a count of ten or more. The chain employs TRBV7-2 and TRBJ1-2; D call uncertain. Trimming left V 1 base short and J 2 bases short, with 5 bases between. Germline-derived CDR1 and CDR2 are SGHTA and FQGNSA. The CDR3 runs 13 residues. Here the CDR3 DNA reads TGTGCCAGCAGCTTAGGACAAAACTATGGCTACACCTTC. Translation: CASSLGQNYGYTF.